These T cell receptor beta chains were read from a single sample in a study of relationships among human T cell subsets. TCRdb reprocessed the multiplex PCR reads with MiXCR, giving one entry per CDR3 protein. The sample lists approximately 15,000 distinct CDR3 sequences; around 62% were seen once. The sequenced material came from total T cells sorted from blood. The origin of the receptors is a middle-aged man in good health. Both conserved end residues are part of each CDR3. The D gene is left open where the match is weak.

V gene	J gene	D gene	CDR3 protein
TRBV6-5	TRBJ1-1	NA	CASSYSSNTEAFF
TRBV11-2	TRBJ2-3	TRBD2	CASSQTSSSGGTDTQYF
TRBV27	TRBJ2-2	NA	CASSPAGDRLMNTGELFF
TRBV11-2	TRBJ2-7	NA	CASSLEGRGYEQYF
TRBV11-2	TRBJ1-2	TRBD1	CASSSPTGDRSYTF
TRBV11-2	TRBJ2-3	TRBD2	CASSLEASGSTDTQYF
TRBV11-2	TRBJ1-2	NA	CASSPSQDYGYTF
TRBV30	TRBJ1-5	NA	CAWDLGTPNQPQHF
TRBV2	TRBJ2-1	NA	CASSIGPTYNEQFF
TRBV11-2	TRBJ1-1	NA	CASRQSEAFF
TRBV10-3	TRBJ1-1	NA	CATAGPNTEAFF
TRBV20-1	TRBJ1-6	NA	CSAWTPNSPLHF
TRBV30	TRBJ1-1	NA	CAWSVLKNTEAFF
TRBV28	TRBJ1-3	TRBD1	CASSIGQGTGNTIYF
TRBV10-1	TRBJ1-1	NA	CASKALEGTEAFF
TRBV5-6	TRBJ1-6	NA	CASSRDRLQSPLHF
TRBV18	TRBJ1-5	TRBD1	CASSPGQGDSNQPQHF
TRBV11-1	TRBJ2-1	NA	CASSLDLEAVYNEQFF
TRBV27	TRBJ1-2	NA	CASSLRGAGYGYTF
TRBV5-6	TRBJ2-3	NA	CASSTGQSTDTQYF
TRBV6-5	NA	TRBD2	CASRPKQGGHLSQYF
TRBV2	TRBJ2-1	NA	CASETENSYNEQFF
TRBV4-1	TRBJ2-1	NA	CASSPRKKAVSSYNEQFF
TRBV19	TRBJ2-3	NA	CASSMRLFTDTQYF
TRBV10-3	TRBJ2-3	TRBD2	CAIMETSGRADTQYF
TRBV29-1	TRBJ1-1	NA	CSVLGQTNTEAFF
TRBV20-1	TRBJ2-1	TRBD2	CSAPGLGLYNEQFF
TRBV7-9	TRBJ2-1	TRBD2	CASSLSTGTSGTNEQFF
TRBV6-4	TRBJ1-5	NA	CASSDSYSNQPQHF
TRBV21-1	TRBJ2-1	NA	CASTRQGSYNEQFF
TRBV7-9	TRBJ1-2	NA	CASSLTMDTVGNYGYTF
TRBV7-9	TRBJ2-7	TRBD2	CASSPGGGNIHEQYF
TRBV28	TRBJ2-7	NA	CASSYPFHQVEQYF
TRBV4-1	TRBJ1-5	TRBD1	CASSQPPGDRRLQPQHF
TRBV6-5	TRBJ2-3	TRBD2	CASSYEIPGGISTDTQYF
TRBV10-3	TRBJ2-5	TRBD2	CAISESRLAGGVGTQYF
TRBV11-2	TRBJ2-3	NA	CASGVGSDTQYF
TRBV6-1	TRBJ1-2	NA	CASSPFYGYTF
TRBV11-3	TRBJ1-2	NA	CARRRASLFAWGYTF
TRBV4-1	TRBJ1-1	NA	CASRRIMNTEAFF
TRBV5-1	TRBJ2-5	TRBD2	CASSPPGTSGRAHPVLRYF
TRBV6-6	TRBJ2-5	NA	CASSYSDGGQETQYF
TRBV12-3/TRBV12-4	TRBJ1-1	NA	CASRRGRGVNTEAFF